The clone carrying this TCR beta chain was counted between two and nine times. The antigen is unknown. These data are taken from a study of CD8+CD57+ T cells in acquired aplastic anemia. About the research overall: When averaged, DNA from sorted CD4+ and CD8+ cells came to 2.5 to 4 ug.

Sequencing involved patients with CD8+CD57+ cell expansion previously shown by flow cytometry. Overall study findings and caveats: Patients and controls shared some 30 CD8+ CDR3 sequences.

CDR3 size: 14 residues. The germline CDR1 and CDR2 sequences are MNHEY and SVGEGT. Deletions cut 7 bases from V and 0 bases from J, with 7 bases between. Genomic DNA served as template for TCR beta VDJ and CDR3 profiling. TCRdb re-analysed the reads in MiXCR, keeping a single row per CDR3 protein. Altogether roughly 150,000 distinct CDR3 sequences are present, less than 60% being singletons, with the ten largest covering approximately 2.9%. The V call is TRBV6-2 or TRBV6-3, the J call TRBJ1-6; D is unclear. The origin of this receptor is a human donor with aplastic anemia. Sequencing used sorted CD4+, CD8+, or CD8+CD57+ T cells (not recorded which) from PBMCs. The CDR3 spells CASIQSSYNSPLHF. The CDR3 nucleotides read TGTGCCAGCATCCAGAGCTCCTATAATTCACCCCTCCACTTT.